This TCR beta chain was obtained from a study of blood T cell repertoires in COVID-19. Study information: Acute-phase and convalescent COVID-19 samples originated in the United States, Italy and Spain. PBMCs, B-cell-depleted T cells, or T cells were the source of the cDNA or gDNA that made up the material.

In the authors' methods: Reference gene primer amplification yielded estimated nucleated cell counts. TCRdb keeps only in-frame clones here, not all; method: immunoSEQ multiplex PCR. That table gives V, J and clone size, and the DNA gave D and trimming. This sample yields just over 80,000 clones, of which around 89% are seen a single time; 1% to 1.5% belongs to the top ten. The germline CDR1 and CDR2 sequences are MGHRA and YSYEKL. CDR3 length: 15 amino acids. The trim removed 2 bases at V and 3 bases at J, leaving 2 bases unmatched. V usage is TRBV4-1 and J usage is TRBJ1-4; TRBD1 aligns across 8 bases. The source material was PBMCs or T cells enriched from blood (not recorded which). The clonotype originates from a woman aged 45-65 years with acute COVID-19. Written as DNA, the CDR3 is TGCGCCAGCAGCCAACGGACAGGGTCTAATGAAAAACTGTTTTTT. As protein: CASSQRTGSNEKLFF.